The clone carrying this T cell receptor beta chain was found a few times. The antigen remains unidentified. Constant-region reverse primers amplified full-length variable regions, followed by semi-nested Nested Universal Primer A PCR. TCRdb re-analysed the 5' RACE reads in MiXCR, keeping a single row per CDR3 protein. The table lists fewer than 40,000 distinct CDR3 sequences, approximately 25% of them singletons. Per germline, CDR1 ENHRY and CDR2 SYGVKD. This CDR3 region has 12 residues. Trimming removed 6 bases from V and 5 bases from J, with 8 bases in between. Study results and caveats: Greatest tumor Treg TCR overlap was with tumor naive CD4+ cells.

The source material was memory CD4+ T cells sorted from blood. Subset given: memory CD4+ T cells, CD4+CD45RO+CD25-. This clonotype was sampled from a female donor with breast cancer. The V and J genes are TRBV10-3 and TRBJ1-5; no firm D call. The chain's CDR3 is CAISPGDQPQHF. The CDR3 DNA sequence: TGTGCCATCAGCCCCGGCGATCAGCCCCAGCATTTT.